This TCR beta chain is drawn from a study of blood T cell repertoires in COVID-19. Trimming cost V 0 bases and J 2 bases; bases outside gene matches: 4. This CDR3 region has 15 residues. The germline CDR1 and CDR2 sequences are GTSNPN and SVGIG (reference sequence). This clone is a singleton in its sample. Original processing methods: Reference gene primer amplification yielded estimated nucleated cell counts. Sequencing was performed with immunoSEQ multiplex PCR; in TCRdb, only in-frame clones are kept and a portion is missing. The V and J calls and the clone size are those of that table, but D and trimming were determined from the DNA. Of 100,000 to 150,000 clones listed, about 70% are singletons.

The sequenced sample was peripheral blood. V and J are TRBV30 and TRBJ2-3; 8 nucleotides line up with TRBD2. This sequence originates from a woman aged 70 to 79 with acute or convalescent COVID-19. The CDR3 protein is CAWSVVAGTTDTQYF. For the CDR3, the DNA is TGTGCCTGGAGTGTAGTAGCGGGAACCACAGATACGCAGTATTTT.